The clone carrying this T cell receptor (beta chain) is a singleton in its sample. The antigen is unknown. Germline values: CDR1 SGHNT, CDR2 YYREEE (reference sequence). V was clipped by 3 bases and J by 5 bases, with 14 bases between them. CDR3 length: 14 amino acids. The data originate from a study of long-term antiretroviral therapy in people with HIV. Whole-study results and caveats: HIV repertoires showed narrower CDR3 length ranges than controls. Repertoire composition at all time points was dominated by clones that had expanded before ART.

Samples were assayed with immunoSEQ v3.0 at survey level. Measured with immunoSEQ multiplex PCR; TCRdb has only the in-frame clones, and not every one. There are 17,000 or so clones in the sample; about four fifths occur only once, and 7% to 9% lies in the top ten. Participants who had HIV were, without exception, treated in the United States. Held in samples before DNA extraction were roughly 0.85-11 million cryopreserved PBMC. The V gene is TRBV5-4, the J gene TRBJ2-5; maybe TRBD2 (6 bases). This clonotype was sampled from a man aged 25 to 45 with HIV. The sequences come from unsorted PBMCs, collected at the start of antiretroviral therapy. CDR3 protein: CASSSARGAETQYF. CDR3 sequence (DNA): TGTGCCAGCAGCTCGGCGCGGGGAGCGGAGACCCAGTACTTC.